The 5 T cell receptor beta chains given below trace back to one sample, sequenced in a study of shared clonotypes between healthy human individuals. Generated by immunoSEQ multiplex PCR, the TCRdb table keeps only in-frame clones and is missing some. The sample holds about 990,000 clones, about 80% seen once. The sample taken for sequencing was memory CD4+ T cells from PBMCs. Subset reported: CD45RA-negative fraction. These receptors all come from a man aged 18 to 30 in good health. Some clones in this sample may be carry-over from other donors' samples.

DNA of the CDR3: TGTGCCATCAGCCCCGAAGGACAGAACAATCAGCCCCAGCATTTT. Translation gives CAISPEGQNNQPQHF. The rearrangement uses TRBV10-3 and TRBJ1-5; weak D call: TRBD1 (6 bases). The CDR3 extends over 15 amino acids. CDR1 is ENHRY and CDR2 is SYGVKD in the germline V gene. The V gene lost 6 bases and the J gene lost 3 bases, with 15 bases spanning the gap.

The chain has TRBV5-4 and TRBJ2-5; a weak D match, TRBD1 (6 bases). The CDR3 runs 13 residues. Trimming cost V 5 bases and J 3 bases, with 11 bases left between them. Germline assignment: CDR1 SGHNT and CDR2 YYREEE (reference sequence). The CDR3 protein is CASRTNREETQYF. As DNA, the CDR3 is TGTGCCAGCAGGACGAACAGGGAAGAGACCCAGTACTTC.

Remarks on this clone: Other DNA sequences in the sample encode the same CDR3. This chain links TRBV5-1 with TRBJ2-5; 9 bases align to TRBD1. The CDR3 extends over 14 amino acids. Per germline, CDR1 SGHRS and CDR2 YFSETQ. V was clipped by 3 bases and J by 5 bases; unmatched bases: 5. CDR3 nucleotide sequence: TGCGCCAGCAGCTCGGGACAGGGTTTGGAGACCCAGTACTTC. It translates to CASSSGQGLETQYF.

For the CDR3, the DNA is TGCGCCAGCAGCTTGGGTGTGACTAGCGGGCAAAGTGAGCAGTTCTTC. This translates into CASSLGVTSGQSEQFF. This chain joins TRBV5-1 and TRBJ2-1; 10 bases map to TRBD2. The CDR3 loop spans 16 amino acids. Germline values: CDR1 SGHRS, CDR2 YFSETQ. V gave up 0 bases and J gave up 9 bases; unmatched junction bases: 9.

This clone was detected a few times. The chain has TRBV18 and TRBJ2-3, with D uncertain. Germline V gene data show CDR1 as KGHSH and CDR2 as LQKENI. V dropped 0 bases and J dropped 3 bases, with 10 bases sitting between them. The CDR3 is 15 amino acids. CDR3 DNA: TGTGCCAGCTCACCACCGAGCGAGAGGACAGATACGCAGTATTTT. Residues: CASSPPSERTDTQYF.